This T cell receptor beta chain was obtained from a study of shared clonotypes between healthy human individuals. The method was immunoSEQ multiplex PCR; TCRdb's version includes in-frame clones alone and lacks a portion of them. The sample comprises hundreds of thousands of clones, 72% of which are singletons, and approximately 2% rests with the top ten. Per the germline V gene, CDR1 is SGHNT and CDR2 is YENEEA. The V gene end was trimmed by 5 bases and the J gene end by 9 bases; junction bases not matched to a gene: 10. The length of the CDR3 is 14 residues. The V call is TRBV11-3, the J call TRBJ1-5; 7 bases agree with TRBD1. The TCR was taken from a woman aged 25 to 45 in good health. Material: memory CD4+ T cells sorted from blood. Stated subset: CD45RA-negative fraction. This CDR3 is CASSPGPSGGPQHF. The CDR3 DNA sequence: TGTGCCAGCAGCCCTGGACCGTCAGGGGGGCCCCAGCATTTT.